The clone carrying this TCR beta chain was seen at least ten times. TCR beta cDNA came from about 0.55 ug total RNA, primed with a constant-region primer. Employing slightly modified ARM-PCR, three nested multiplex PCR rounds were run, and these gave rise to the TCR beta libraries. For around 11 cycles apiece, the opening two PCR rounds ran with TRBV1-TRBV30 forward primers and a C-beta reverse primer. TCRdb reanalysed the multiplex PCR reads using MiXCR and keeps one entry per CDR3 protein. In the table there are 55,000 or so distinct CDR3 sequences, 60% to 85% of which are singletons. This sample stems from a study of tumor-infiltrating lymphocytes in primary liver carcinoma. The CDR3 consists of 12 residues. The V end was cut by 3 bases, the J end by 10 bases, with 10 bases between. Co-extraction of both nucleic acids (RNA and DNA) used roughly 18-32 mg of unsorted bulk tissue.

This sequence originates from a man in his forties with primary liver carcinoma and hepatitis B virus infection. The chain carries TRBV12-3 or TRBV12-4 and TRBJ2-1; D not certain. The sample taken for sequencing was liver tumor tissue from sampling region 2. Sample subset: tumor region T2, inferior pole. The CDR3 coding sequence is TGTGCCAGCAGTTTGGTCGGCTGGGAGCAGTTCTTC. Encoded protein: CASSLVGWEQFF.